The 24 T cell receptor beta chains reported below all come from one sample, sequenced in a study of blood T cells in healthy people across ages. Primers used in a second PCR of about 7 to 12 cycles were a sample-barcoded 5' primer and a J-beta primer mix. Via MiXCR, TCRdb re-called the 5' RACE reads, giving one row per CDR3 protein. The sample lists about 1,400,000 distinct CDR3 sequences, approximately 38% occurring once. Specimen: blood. These receptor sequences come from a woman aged 18 to 35 in good health.

This clonotype turned up a few times. Here the CDR3 reads CSVDWGWATEAFF. The CDR3 nucleotides are TGCAGCGTCGACTGGGGATGGGCCACTGAAGCTTTCTTT. The genes are TRBV29-1 and TRBJ1-1, with no clear D. V was cut by 6 bases and J by 4 bases, with 15 bases left in between. The germline V gene has CDR1 SQVTM and CDR2 ANQGSEA. The CDR3 is 13 amino acids.

The chain has TRBV15 and TRBJ1-5; D not resolved. V was shortened by 0 bases and J by 7 bases, with 25 bases between the two germline ends. Germline values: CDR1 LNHNV, CDR2 YYDKDF (reference sequence). CDR3 length: 19 residues. CDR3 nucleotide sequence: TGTGCCACCAGCAGAGAACTTAGGGTGATAAGGGCCCTTGGCCAGCCCCAGCATTTT. It encodes CATSRELRVIRALGQPQHF.

To note about this clonotype: A much bigger clone sits one base away, suggesting this may be a read error. This rearrangement joins TRBV29-1 to TRBJ2-1; the match to TRBD2 covers 8 bases. The CDR3 sequence is 15 residues long. Germline V gene lookup returns CDR1 SQVTM and CDR2 ANQGSEA. The CDR3 reads CSVVGGLDTYKEQFF. The CDR3 DNA reads TGCAGCGTTGTAGGGGGACTAGATACCTACAAGGAGCAGTTCTTC.

The chain employs TRBV2 and TRBJ2-7; 11 nucleotides line up with TRBD2. V lost 3 bases to trimming and J lost 7 bases; unmatched junction nucleotides: 8. In germline, CDR1 is SNHLY, CDR2 FYNNEI. The CDR3 sequence is 15 residues long. This chain's CDR3 is CASSDRLAGNNEQYF. As DNA, the CDR3 is TGTGCCAGCAGTGATCGACTAGCGGGGAACAATGAGCAGTACTTC.

The CDR3: CASSPVGRQRESYEQYF. The CDR3 DNA reads as TGTGCCAGCAGCCCTGTCGGTCGGCAGCGGGAGTCCTACGAGCAGTACTTC. The rearrangement uses TRBV12-3 or TRBV12-4 and TRBJ2-7; TRBD2 matches at 8 bases. This CDR3 is 17 amino acids long. The junction had 14 bases not matched to a gene; V was cut back by 6 bases and J by 1 base.

This chain uses TRBV27 with TRBJ1-2; TRBD1 is a possible D gene (5 bases). Germline V gives CDR1 MNHEY, CDR2 SMNVEV (reference sequence). The V end lost 6 bases, the J end lost 6 bases, and 11 bases lay between the germline ends. The CDR3 has 12 residues. CDR3 nucleotide sequence: TGTGCCAGCAGGGGACTAAAGGATGGCTACACCTTC. Protein product: CASRGLKDGYTF.

This clonotype occurred once. This sequence joins TRBV6-5 and TRBJ1-2, with D tentatively TRBD1 (6 bases). V gave up 5 bases and J gave up 7 bases, with 17 bases separating them. The CDR3 is 14 amino acids. CDR1 MNHEY and CDR2 SVGAGI come from the germline V gene. The CDR3 region is CASSRGTTGFGYTF. The CDR3 DNA reads as TGTGCCAGCAGTAGGGGGACCACAGGGTTTGGCTACACCTTC.

This clonotype was observed a handful of times. The chain recombines TRBV5-1 with TRBJ2-1; D possibly corresponds to TRBD1 (5 bases). The CDR3 length is 14 residues. The germline V and J ends were trimmed by 5 bases and 8 bases, with 17 bases remaining between them. Germline V gives CDR1 SGHRS, CDR2 YFSETQ. CDR3 amino acids: CASRTIQGVDEQFF. The CDR3 coding sequence is TGCGCCAGCAGGACGATTCAAGGGGTCGATGAGCAGTTCTTC.

The gene calls are TRBV27 and TRBJ1-1; D uncertain. The ends were cut back, 0 bases at V and 10 bases at J, with 12 bases in the middle. Germline CDR1 is MNHEY and CDR2 is SMNVEV (reference sequence). This CDR3 spans 13 amino acids. The CDR3 region is CASSLSSGILAFF. CDR3 nucleotide sequence: TGTGCCAGCAGTTTATCGTCGGGGATCCTAGCTTTCTTT.

In its sample, this clonotype was seen once. CDR3 bases: TGCAGTGGGGCGGGAGGGCTGGTCAATGAGCAGTTCTTC. It yields the protein CSGAGGLVNEQFF. This chain connects TRBV20-1 to TRBJ2-1; 9 bases agree with TRBD2. Trimming took 7 bases from V and 6 from J; bases not matched to a gene: 7. CDR1 and CDR2 from the germline V gene are DFQATT and SNEGSKA (reference sequence). There are 13 residues in the CDR3.

Many counts were recorded for this clonotype. The V gene is TRBV25-1, the J gene TRBJ2-6; D call uncertain. The CDR3 spans 16 residues. V was clipped by 2 bases and J by 0 bases, with 8 bases between them. The germline CDR1 and CDR2 sequences are MGHDK and SYGVNS. The CDR3 nucleotides read TGTGCCAGCAGTGAACGGCAGCGCTCTGGGGCCAACGTCCTGACTTTC. Encoded protein: CASSERQRSGANVLTF.

As concerns this clonotype: With a much larger clone just one base away, this may be a read error. This chain joins TRBV29-1 and TRBJ2-5; 10 bases agree with TRBD2. CDR3 length: 14 residues. CDR1 and CDR2 (germline): SQVTM, ANQGSEA. J gave up 11 bases and V 7 bases, and 16 bases lay outside the gene matches. The CDR3 DNA sequence: TGCAGCGCGGGACTAGCGCTCCCCTACAATGAGCAGTACTTC. Translating gives CSAGLALPYNEQYF.

This clonotype was observed a few times. The chain links TRBV6-1 to TRBJ2-7, with D maybe TRBD2 (6 bases). Germline V gives CDR1 MNHNS, CDR2 SASEGT. Deletions cut 7 bases from V and 3 bases from J, with 19 bases between. CDR3 length equals 15 residues. The CDR3 DNA reads as TGTGCCAGCACTCCTCCGGGACTTAAATTCTACGAGCAGTACTTC. It specifies CASTPPGLKFYEQYF.

J is TRBJ2-5 and V is TRBV28; D perhaps matches TRBD1 (6 bases). The V and J ends lost 6 bases and 5 bases respectively, with 16 bases between them. The CDR3 contains 14 residues. Germline assignment: CDR1 MDHEN and CDR2 SYDVKM. CDR3 DNA: TGTGCCAGCAGCCGGAAGGGGGTGTGGGAGACCCAGTACTTC. Protein product: CASSRKGVWETQYF.

This clonotype was found once. The chain joins TRBV7-9 to TRBJ1-5; TRBD1 aligns across 9 bases. The CDR3 contains 18 residues. Losses at the gene ends were 4 bases for V and 0 bases for J; bases not matched to a gene: 10. Germline V CDR1 and CDR2: SEHNR, FQNEAQ (reference sequence). CDR3 coding DNA: TGTGCCAGCAGCTCCAACGGACAGGGGATCCTTAGCAATCAGCCCCAGCATTTT. Translating gives CASSSNGQGILSNQPQHF. Full variable domain (missing parts from reference TRBV7-9 and TRBJ1-5): DTGVSQNPRHKITKRGQNVTFRCDPISEHNRLYWYRQTLGQGPEFLTYFQNEAQLEKSRLLSDRFSAERPKGSFSTLEIQRTEQGDSAMYLCASSSNGQGILSNQPQHFGDGTRLSIL.

This clonotype has more than one count but fewer than ten. The J gene is TRBJ2-1, the V gene TRBV12-3 or TRBV12-4; 14 bases align to TRBD2. The ends lost 6 bases at V and 0 bases at J; junction bases unmatched: 10. The CDR3 has 19 amino acids. CDR3 nucleotide sequence: TGTGCCAGCAGCCGATGGACTAGCGGGGGGCCGAACTCCTACAATGAGCAGTTCTTC. Residues: CASSRWTSGGPNSYNEQFF.

In this sample, this clonotype turned up a few times. The chain has TRBV20-1 and TRBJ2-1; TRBD2 matches at 7 bases. Trimming at V came to 6 bases and at J to 7 bases, leaving 15 bases not matched to a gene. Germline V gene data show CDR1 as DFQATT and CDR2 as SNEGSKA (reference sequence). The CDR3 length is 15 residues. The CDR3 nucleotides read TGCAGTGCCGCCTGGGCGGCGGGGGAGGATAATGAGCAGTTCTTC. Its translation: CSAAWAAGEDNEQFF.

In this sample, this clonotype turned up a few times. The chain recombines TRBV29-1 with TRBJ2-6; the match to TRBD1 covers 7 bases. The length of the CDR3 is 16 residues. The ends lost 0 bases at V and 6 bases at J; junction bases unmatched: 8. The germline V gene has CDR1 SQVTM and CDR2 ANQGSEA. CDR3 in amino acids: CSVEETKDRTANVLTF. The CDR3 DNA follows: TGCAGCGTTGAAGAAACTAAGGACAGGACGGCCAACGTCCTGACTTTC.

The gene calls are TRBV2 and TRBJ1-5; D remains unclear. The CDR3 runs 15 residues. CDR1 is SNHLY and CDR2 is FYNNEI in the germline V gene. V was pared by 0 bases and J by 5 bases, with 11 bases between. CDR3 sequence reads: CASSEAMRGYQPQHF. The CDR3 nucleotides read TGTGCCAGCAGTGAAGCGATGCGTGGCTATCAGCCCCAGCATTTT. Combining the CDR3 with reference TRBV2 and TRBJ1-5 gives the whole variable domain EPEVTQTPSHQVTQMGQEVILRCVPISNHLYFYWYRQILGQKVEFLVSFYNNEISEKSEIFDDQFSVERPDGSNFTLKIRSTKLEDSAMYFCASSEAMRGYQPQHFGDGTRLSIL.

Ten or more counts support this clonotype. The rearrangement links TRBV4-1 to TRBJ2-7, with TRBD1 as a possible D gene (5 bases). Trimming stripped 1 base from V and 3 bases from J, with 10 bases between. The CDR3 is 14 amino acids. CDR1 is MGHRA, CDR2 YSYEKL, per germline. This CDR3 reads CASSQGGQGYEQYF. CDR3 DNA sequence: TGCGCCAGCAGCCAAGGTGGGCAGGGCTACGAGCAGTACTTC.

This clonotype was seen a handful of times. The gene calls are TRBV7-8 and TRBJ2-4, with 7 bases that match TRBD2. The junction had 17 bases not matched to a gene; V was cut back by 3 bases and J by 3 bases. The CDR3 length is 19 residues. The germline gives CDR1 SGHVS, CDR2 FQNEAQ. The CDR3 DNA is TGTGCCAGCAGCTTCAACCCTACATTGGCGGGAGTCGACAAAAACATTCAGTACTTC. Protein sequence: CASSFNPTLAGVDKNIQYF.

This clonotype has a handful of counts. The rearrangement uses TRBV4-1 and TRBJ2-1; D not certain. This CDR3 has 18 residues. Germline-derived CDR1 and CDR2 are MGHRA and YSYEKL. V was cut by 1 base and J by 0 bases, with 16 bases left in between. DNA for the CDR3: TGCGCCAGCAGCCAAGTCGGGTTCGAAGTCACCTCCTACAATGAGCAGTTCTTC. Amino acids: CASSQVGFEVTSYNEQFF.

The chain joins TRBV6-5 to TRBJ2-1, with 7 bases that match TRBD2. The length of the CDR3 is 16 residues. The V segment lost 5 bases and the J segment 0 bases; nucleotides outside the gene matches: 7. Germline CDR1 reads MNHEY; CDR2 reads SVGAGI. CDR3 amino acids: CASSPEAGSSYNEQFF. The CDR3 nucleotides read TGTGCCAGCAGTCCCGAAGCGGGGAGCTCCTACAATGAGCAGTTCTTC.

The genes are TRBV29-1 and TRBJ1-4, with TRBD1 identical over 9 bases. V lost 5 bases and J lost 6; bases outside the gene matches: 4. Germline V gene data show CDR1 as SQVTM and CDR2 as ANQGSEA. The CDR3 is 13 amino acids. The DNA for the CDR3 is TGCAGCGTTCTAACAGGGGGCTATGAAAAACTGTTTTTT. Translated: CSVLTGGYEKLFF.